The 22 T cell receptor beta chains presented below share a single source sample, sequenced in a study of T cells after yellow fever vaccination. MiXCR was run by TCRdb on the 5' RACE reads, yielding one entry per CDR3 protein. The sample has some 250,000 distinct CDR3 sequences, 6% to 7.5% seen once. Sample: CD4+ T cells sorted from PBMCs, taken 15 days after the yellow fever booster vaccination. These receptors were obtained from a man aged 30 to 39 who received the YFV17D yellow fever vaccine.

The chain employs TRBV12-3 or TRBV12-4 and TRBJ2-1; D uncertain. This CDR3 comprises 16 residues. V lost 4 bases, J lost 12 bases, and 25 bases lay in between. CDR3 in amino acids: CASSSLGSPRHVRQFF. The CDR3 DNA is TGTGCCAGCAGTTCCCTGGGGTCACCCCGCCACGTAAGGCAGTTCTTC.

This clonotype was seen only a few times. The chain has TRBV7-3 and TRBJ2-1, with a possible D match to TRBD2 (5 bases). This CDR3 has 14 residues. Trimming removed 2 bases at V and 5 bases at J, with 10 bases between. Per germline, CDR1 SGHTA and CDR2 FQGTGA. The DNA for the CDR3 is TGTGCCAGCAGCTTAGCGGTCGGGAACAATGAGCAGTTCTTC. This translates into CASSLAVGNNEQFF.

This clonotype was detected a few times. This chain connects TRBV6-5 to TRBJ1-2; 10 bases line up with TRBD1. CDR3 length: 15 amino acids. The germline V gene encodes CDR1 MNHEY and CDR2 SVGAGI. With 6 bases clipped from V and 8 bases from J, the junction kept 12 bases outside the gene matches. As DNA, the CDR3 is TGTGCCAGCAGCTTAACCGGGACAGGGGACTGGGGCTACACCTTC. Translation gives CASSLTGTGDWGYTF.

Notes on this clonotype: This may be a read error: a much more frequent sequence differs by one nucleotide. J is TRBJ2-7 and V is TRBV7-2; D ambiguous. The CDR3 covers 12 residues. Trimming pared 7 bases from V and 4 bases from J, leaving 11 bases between. The germline V gene encodes CDR1 SGHTA and CDR2 FQGNSA. The CDR3 loop reads CASILRKYEQYF. In DNA form, the CDR3 reads TGTGCCAGCATCTTGAGGAAGTACGAGCAGTACTTC.

This clonotype has only a few counts. The chain recombines TRBV7-2 with TRBJ1-1, with D uncertain. The germline gives CDR1 SGHTA, CDR2 FQGNSA. Deletions cut 1 base from V and 4 bases from J, with 7 bases between. CDR3 size: 13 residues. CDR3 in DNA: TGTGCCAGCAGCTTAGAGATCTCCACTGAAGCTTTCTTT. It yields the protein CASSLEISTEAFF.

This clonotype was observed a handful of times. CDR3 in amino acids: CASSFAGNEKLFF. CDR3 DNA sequence: TGTGCCAGCAGTTTCGCCGGGAATGAAAAACTGTTTTTT. The J gene is TRBJ1-4, the V gene TRBV12-3 or TRBV12-4; no clear D. The CDR3 loop spans 13 amino acids. Trimming removed 3 bases from V and 5 bases from J, with 7 bases in between.

The chain combines TRBV5-1 with TRBJ2-1; TRBD2 might be the D (6 bases). V was clipped by 4 bases and J by 4 bases, with 18 bases between them. Germline V CDR1 and CDR2: SGHRS, YFSETQ. The CDR3 has 16 amino acids. CDR3 in amino acids: CASSVLPGAQYNEQFF. The CDR3 region has the DNA TGCGCCAGCAGCGTACTCCCGGGAGCGCAGTACAATGAGCAGTTCTTC.

This clonotype was picked up a small number of times. The chain uses TRBV5-1 and TRBJ1-4; a weak D match, TRBD1 (5 bases). The CDR3 consists of 16 residues. Germline loops: CDR1 SGHRS, CDR2 YFSETQ. The ends were cut back, 1 base at V and 7 bases at J, with 17 bases in the middle. CDR3 sequence (DNA): TGCGCCAGCAGCTTGTGGTCTGGGGACGGTAGTGAAAAACTGTTTTTT. This gives the protein CASSLWSGDGSEKLFF.

There are many counts of this clonotype. The rearrangement links TRBV24-1 to TRBJ2-1; TRBD1 agrees at 10 bases. V lost 7 bases and J lost 7; bases outside the gene matches: 9. Germline V gene lookup returns CDR1 KGHDR and CDR2 SFDVKD. The CDR3 is 15 amino acids. The CDR3 loop reads CATSRGTGVFNEQFF. CDR3 nucleotide sequence: TGTGCCACCAGCAGAGGGACAGGGGTTTTTAATGAGCAGTTCTTC.

This clonotype has a count of ten or more. This chain joins TRBV7-9 and TRBJ1-1, with D maybe TRBD1 (5 bases). CDR3 size: 13 residues. Trimming pared 2 bases from V and 4 bases from J, leaving 8 bases between. The germline gives CDR1 SEHNR, CDR2 FQNEAQ (reference sequence). The CDR3 spells CASSLKTGTEAFF. CDR3 DNA sequence: TGTGCCAGCAGCTTAAAAACAGGCACTGAAGCTTTCTTT.

The CDR3: CSAKGPDYTGELFF. Here the CDR3 DNA reads TGCAGTGCTAAGGGGCCCGACTACACCGGGGAGCTGTTTTTT. The chain uses TRBV20-1 and TRBJ2-2; maybe TRBD1 (5 bases). V lost 4 bases to trimming and J lost 3 bases, with 12 bases between them. Germline V gene data show CDR1 as DFQATT and CDR2 as SNEGSKA (reference sequence). The CDR3 has 14 amino acids.

The chain joins TRBV20-1 to TRBJ2-3, with 8 positions matching TRBD2. The CDR3 spans 13 residues. The V gene end was trimmed by 6 bases and the J gene end by 5 bases; junction bases not matched to a gene: 7. Germline V gene data show CDR1 as DFQATT and CDR2 as SNEGSKA (reference sequence). The CDR3 bases are TGCAGTGCGGAGCGGGAGTTGAGAGATACGCAGTATTTT. This encodes CSAERELRDTQYF.

This rearrangement joins TRBV7-6 to TRBJ2-1; D remains ambiguous. Germline V gene sequence: CDR1 SGHVS, CDR2 FNYEAQ. The CDR3 contains 14 residues. The V and J ends lost 0 bases and 2 bases respectively, with 5 bases between them. CDR3 residues: CASSLAHAYNEQFF. CDR3 in DNA: TGTGCCAGCAGCTTAGCGCACGCCTACAATGAGCAGTTCTTC. The entire variable domain, with the rest obtained from reference TRBV7-6 and TRBJ2-1, is as follows: GAGVSQSPRYKVTKRGQDVALRCDPISGHVSLYWYRQALGQGPEFLTYFNYEAQQDKSGLPNDRFSAERPEGSISTLTIQRTEQRDSAMYRCASSLAHAYNEQFFGPGTRLTVL.

The sample holds many counts of this clonotype. The chain is built from TRBV29-1 and TRBJ2-7; 10 bases are shared with TRBD1. The CDR3 contains 16 residues. The V and J ends lost 4 bases and 4 bases, in that order; junction bases with no gene match: 13. The germline V gene encodes CDR1 SQVTM and CDR2 ANQGSEA. The CDR3 DNA reads as TGCAGCGTTGCCTATCCAAGGGACAGGGGCGGGTACGAGCAGTACTTC. Translating it yields CSVAYPRDRGGYEQYF.

This clonotype came up many times. The rearrangement links TRBV6-2 or TRBV6-3 to TRBJ2-4, with D perhaps given as TRBD1 or TRBD2 (5 bases each). This CDR3 has 12 residues. The germline V gene has CDR1 MNHEY and CDR2 SVGEGT. Trimming took off 6 bases at V and 5 bases at J, with 8 bases between the two ends. CDR3 DNA: TGTGCCAGCAGACGGGACGAAAACATTCAGTACTTC. Translation gives CASRRDENIQYF.

This chain joins TRBV5-6 and TRBJ2-7; D not certain. CDR3 length equals 16 residues. Germline loops: CDR1 SGHDT, CDR2 YYEEEE. V was clipped by 2 bases and J by 3 bases, with 18 bases between them. CDR3 protein: CASSFGPQRAYYEQYF. CDR3 nucleotide sequence: TGTGCCAGCAGCTTTGGGCCGCAGCGCGCGTACTACGAGCAGTACTTC.

The V gene is TRBV3-1, the J gene TRBJ2-2; 12 bases map to TRBD2. The CDR3 extends over 18 amino acids. Looked up from germline, CDR1 is LGHDT and CDR2 is YNNKEL (reference sequence). The ends lost 2 bases at V and 1 base at J; junction bases unmatched: 5. CDR3 sequence (DNA): TGTGCCAGCAGCCAAACCGGGACTAGCGGGTTGAACACCGGGGAGCTGTTTTTT. Amino acids: CASSQTGTSGLNTGELFF.

This clonotype was seen repeatedly, ten times or more. This sequence joins TRBV18 and TRBJ2-7; TRBD1 might be the D (5 bases). CDR1 is KGHSH, CDR2 LQKENI, per germline. The germline V and J ends were trimmed by 2 bases and 6 bases, with 14 bases remaining between them. This CDR3 contains 14 residues. CDR3 DNA sequence: TGTGCCAGCTCACCAGGCGGCACCCAGGGCGAGCAGTACTTC. Translating gives CASSPGGTQGEQYF.

The J gene is TRBJ2-3, the V gene TRBV4-2; 9 bases are a match to TRBD2. CDR3 length: 14 residues. V trimming: 4 bases; J trimming: 6 bases; junction bases outside the gene matches: 5. Germline loops: CDR1 LGHNA, CDR2 YNFKEQ. In DNA form, the CDR3 reads TGTGCCAGCAGCCCCGGGACTAGCTTGGATACGCAGTATTTT. It is translated as CASSPGTSLDTQYF.

The sample holds many counts of this clonotype. V gene TRBV27 combines with J gene TRBJ2-1; TRBD1 matches at 8 bases. This CDR3 spans 15 amino acids. Germline V gene sequence: CDR1 MNHEY, CDR2 SMNVEV (reference sequence). V was clipped by 4 bases and J by 3 bases; unmatched bases: 5. The CDR3 coding sequence is TGTGCCAGCAGTTCCCGACAGGGGCTCTACAATGAGCAGTTCTTC. Protein sequence: CASSSRQGLYNEQFF.

A few counts support this clonotype. The chain recombines TRBV12-3 or TRBV12-4 with TRBJ1-6; D is unresolved. The CDR3 loop spans 15 amino acids. V was trimmed by 2 bases and J by 7 bases, leaving 12 bases between them. CDR3 bases: TGTGCCAGCAGTTTAAAGTTGGCGAAAAATTCACCCCTCCACTTT. This sequence encodes CASSLKLAKNSPLHF.

The V gene is TRBV5-1, the J gene TRBJ1-1; possible D gene TRBD1, 5 bases. Looked up from germline, CDR1 is SGHRS and CDR2 is YFSETQ. The CDR3 sequence is 14 residues long. Trimming took off 4 bases at V and 2 bases at J, with 12 bases between the two ends. CDR3 nucleotide sequence: TGCGCCAGCAGCGGACAAGGGCCTAACACTGAAGCTTTCTTT. Translation: CASSGQGPNTEAFF.